The present entry profiles one TCR beta chain with its context. Original processing methods: Reference gene primer amplification gave nucleated cell count estimates. The repertoire was sequenced with immunoSEQ multiplex PCR; TCRdb's copy has only in-frame clones and lacks some. V, J and clone size are taken as reported in that table, and D and trimming were inferred from the DNA itself. The sample gives 60,000 or so clones, 60% to 80% of which show up once; roughly 3.2% is in the top ten. Germline CDR1 reads SGDLS; CDR2 reads YYNGEE. V trimming: 0 bases; J trimming: 7 bases; junction bases outside the gene matches: 4. CDR3 length: 15 residues. The sample comes from a study of blood T cell repertoires in COVID-19. Study-wide context: The United States, Italy and Spain were the sources of the acute and convalescent COVID-19 samples.

The sample comprised peripheral blood. This chain uses TRBV9 with TRBJ2-1; TRBD1 aligns across 10 bases. The receptor was derived from a man between 60 and 75 years old with acute or convalescent COVID-19. CDR3 loop: CASSVGWTGGNEQFF. DNA of the CDR3: TGTGCCAGCAGCGTAGGGTGGACAGGGGGTAATGAGCAGTTCTTC.